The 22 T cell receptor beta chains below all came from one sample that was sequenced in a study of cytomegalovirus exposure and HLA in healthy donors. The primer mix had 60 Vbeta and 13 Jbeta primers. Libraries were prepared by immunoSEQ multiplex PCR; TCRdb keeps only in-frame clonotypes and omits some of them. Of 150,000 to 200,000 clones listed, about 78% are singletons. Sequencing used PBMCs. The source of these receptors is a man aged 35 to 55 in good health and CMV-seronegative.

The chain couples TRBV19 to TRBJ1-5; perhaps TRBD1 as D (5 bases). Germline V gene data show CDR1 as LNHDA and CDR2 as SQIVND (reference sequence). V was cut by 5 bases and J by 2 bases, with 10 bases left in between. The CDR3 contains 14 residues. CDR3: CASSFQQGNQPQHF. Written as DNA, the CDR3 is TGTGCCAGTAGTTTCCAACAGGGCAATCAGCCCCAGCATTTT.

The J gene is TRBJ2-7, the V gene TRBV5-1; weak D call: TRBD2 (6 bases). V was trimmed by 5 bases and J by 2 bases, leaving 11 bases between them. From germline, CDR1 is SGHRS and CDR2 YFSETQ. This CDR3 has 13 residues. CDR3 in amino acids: CASSRSGTYEQYF. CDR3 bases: TGCGCCAGCAGTCGTAGCGGCACCTACGAGCAGTACTTC. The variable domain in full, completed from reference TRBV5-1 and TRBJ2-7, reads KAGVTQTPRYLIKTRGQQVTLSCSPISGHRSVSWYQQTPGQGLQFLFEYFSETQRNKGNFPGRFSGRQFSNSRSEMNVSTLELGDSALYLCASSRSGTYEQYFGPGTRLTVT.

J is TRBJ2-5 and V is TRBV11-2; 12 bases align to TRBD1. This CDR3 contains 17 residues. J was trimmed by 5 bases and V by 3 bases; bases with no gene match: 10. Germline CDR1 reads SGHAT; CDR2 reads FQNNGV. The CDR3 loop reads CASSFFSGTGGRETQYF. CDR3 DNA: TGTGCCAGCAGCTTTTTCAGCGGGACAGGGGGCCGGGAGACCCAGTACTTC.

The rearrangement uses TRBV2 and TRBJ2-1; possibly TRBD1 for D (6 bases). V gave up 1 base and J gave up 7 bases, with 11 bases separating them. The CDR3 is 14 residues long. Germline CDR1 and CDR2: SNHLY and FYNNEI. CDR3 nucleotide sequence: TGTGCCAGCAGTGAAGAAGGGGGTGGGAATGAGCAGTTCTTC. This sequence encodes CASSEEGGGNEQFF.

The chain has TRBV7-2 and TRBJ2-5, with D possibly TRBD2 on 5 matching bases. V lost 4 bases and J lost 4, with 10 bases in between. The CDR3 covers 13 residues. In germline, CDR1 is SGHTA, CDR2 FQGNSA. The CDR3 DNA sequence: TGTGCCAGCAGCTGGACTCCGGGAGAGACCCAGTACTTC. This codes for CASSWTPGETQYF.

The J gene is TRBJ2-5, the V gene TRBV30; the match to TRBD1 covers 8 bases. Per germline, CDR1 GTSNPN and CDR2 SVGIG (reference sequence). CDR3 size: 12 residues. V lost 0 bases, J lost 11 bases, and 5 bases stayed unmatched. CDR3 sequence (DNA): TGTGCCTGGAGTGTACAGGGGGAGAAGCAGTACTTC. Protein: CAWSVQGEKQYF.

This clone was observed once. The CDR3 loop reads CASSLAWRGETQYF. DNA for the CDR3: TGTGCCAGCAGCTTAGCGTGGCGGGGGGAGACCCAGTACTTC. The V and J genes are TRBV7-2 and TRBJ2-5; 7 bases map to TRBD2. Germline V gene data show CDR1 as SGHTA and CDR2 as FQGNSA. V shed 0 bases and J 5 bases; nucleotides not matched to a gene: 3. The CDR3 totals 14 residues. The complete variable domain, with remaining parts taken from reference TRBV7-2 and TRBJ2-5, reads GAGVSQSPSNKVTEKGKDVELRCDPISGHTALYWYRQSLGQGLEFLIYFQGNSAPDKSGLPSDRFSAERTGGSVSTLTIQRTQQEDSAVYLCASSLAWRGETQYFGPGTRLLVL.

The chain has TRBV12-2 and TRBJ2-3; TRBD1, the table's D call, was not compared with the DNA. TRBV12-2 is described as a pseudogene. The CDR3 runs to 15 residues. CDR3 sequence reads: CASRFSASCTDTQYF. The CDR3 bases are TGTGCAAGTCGCTTCAGTGCCTCCTGCACAGATACGCAGTATTTT.

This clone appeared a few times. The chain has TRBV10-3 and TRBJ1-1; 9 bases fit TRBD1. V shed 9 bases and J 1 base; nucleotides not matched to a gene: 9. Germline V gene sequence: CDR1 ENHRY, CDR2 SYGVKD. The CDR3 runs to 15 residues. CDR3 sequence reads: CAMRSPGQGNTEAFF. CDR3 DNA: TGTGCCATGAGATCCCCGGGACAGGGGAACACTGAAGCTTTCTTT.

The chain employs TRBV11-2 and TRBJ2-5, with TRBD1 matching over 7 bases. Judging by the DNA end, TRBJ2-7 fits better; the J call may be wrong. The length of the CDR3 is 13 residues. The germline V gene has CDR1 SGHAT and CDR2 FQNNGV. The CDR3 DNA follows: TGTGCCAGCAGCCCTGGGACAGCCTACGAGCAGTACTTC. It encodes CASSPGTAYEQYF.

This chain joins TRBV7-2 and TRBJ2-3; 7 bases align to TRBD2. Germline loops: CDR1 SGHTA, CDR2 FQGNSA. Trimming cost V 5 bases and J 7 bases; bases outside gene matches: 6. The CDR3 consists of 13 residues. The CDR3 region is CASSLGEGNTQYF. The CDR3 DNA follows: TGTGCCAGCAGCCTCGGGGAGGGGAATACGCAGTATTTT. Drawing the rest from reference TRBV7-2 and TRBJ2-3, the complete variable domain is GAGVSQSPSNKVTEKGKDVELRCDPISGHTALYWYRQSLGQGLEFLIYFQGNSAPDKSGLPSDRFSAERTGGSVSTLTIQRTQQEDSAVYLCASSLGEGNTQYFGPGTRLTVL.

The CDR3 here is CASSLTGTSGSYEQYF. CDR3 nucleotide sequence: TGTGCCAGCAGCTTGACCGGGACTAGCGGCTCCTACGAGCAGTACTTC. The gene calls are TRBV11-2 and TRBJ2-7; 11 bases align to TRBD2. V dropped 3 bases and J dropped 0; count of bases not matched to a gene: 4. The CDR3 loop spans 16 amino acids. The germline V gene has CDR1 SGHAT and CDR2 FQNNGV.

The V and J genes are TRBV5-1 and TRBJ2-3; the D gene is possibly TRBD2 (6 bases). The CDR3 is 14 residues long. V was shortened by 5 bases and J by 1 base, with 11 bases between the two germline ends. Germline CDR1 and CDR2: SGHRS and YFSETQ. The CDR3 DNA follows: TGCGCCAGCAGAGGGGACTGGGGCACAGATACGCAGTATTTT. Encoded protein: CASRGDWGTDTQYF.

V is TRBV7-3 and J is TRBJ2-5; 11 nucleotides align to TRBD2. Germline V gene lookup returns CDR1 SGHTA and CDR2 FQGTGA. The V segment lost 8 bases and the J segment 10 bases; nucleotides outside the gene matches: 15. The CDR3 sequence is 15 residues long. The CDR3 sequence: CASPTLAGGFLDQYF. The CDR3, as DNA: TGTGCCAGCCCGACCCTAGCGGGAGGATTTTTGGACCAGTACTTC. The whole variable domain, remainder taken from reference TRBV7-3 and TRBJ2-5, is GAGVSQTPSNKVTEKGKYVELRCDPISGHTALYWYRQSLGQGPEFLIYFQGTGAADDSGLPNDRFFAVRPEGSVSTLKIQRTERGDSAVYLCASPTLAGGFLDQYFGPGTRLLVL.

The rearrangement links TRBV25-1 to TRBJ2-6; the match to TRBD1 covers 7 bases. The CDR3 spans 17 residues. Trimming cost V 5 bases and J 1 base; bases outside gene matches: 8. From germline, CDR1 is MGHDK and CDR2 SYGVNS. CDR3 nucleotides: TGTGCCAGCAGTACAGGGGTCCCTTCTTCTGGGGCCAACGTCCTGACTTTC. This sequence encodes CASSTGVPSSGANVLTF. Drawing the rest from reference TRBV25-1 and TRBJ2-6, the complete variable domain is EADIYQTPRYLVIGTGKKITLECSQTMGHDKMYWYQQDPGMELHLIHYSYGVNSTEKGDLSSESTVSRIRTEHFPLTLESARPSHTSQYLCASSTGVPSSGANVLTFGAGSRLTVL.

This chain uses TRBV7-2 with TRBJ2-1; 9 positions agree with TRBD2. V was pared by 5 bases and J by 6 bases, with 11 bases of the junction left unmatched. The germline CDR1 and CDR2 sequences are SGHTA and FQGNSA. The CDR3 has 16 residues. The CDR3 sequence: CASSRRLAGLLNEQFF. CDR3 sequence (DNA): TGTGCCAGCAGCCGCCGGCTAGCGGGGCTCCTCAATGAGCAGTTCTTC.

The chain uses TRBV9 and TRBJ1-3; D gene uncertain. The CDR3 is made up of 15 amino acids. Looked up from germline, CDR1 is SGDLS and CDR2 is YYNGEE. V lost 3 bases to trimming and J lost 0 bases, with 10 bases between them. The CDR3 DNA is TGTGCCAGCAGCGCAGACGGGTTCTCTGGAAACACCATATATTTT. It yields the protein CASSADGFSGNTIYF.

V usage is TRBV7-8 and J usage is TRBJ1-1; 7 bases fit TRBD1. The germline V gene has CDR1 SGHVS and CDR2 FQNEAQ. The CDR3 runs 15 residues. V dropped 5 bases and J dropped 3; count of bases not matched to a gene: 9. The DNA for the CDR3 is TGTGCCAGCAGCATTGACAGGGCGGACGACACTGAAGCTTTCTTT. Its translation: CASSIDRADDTEAFF.

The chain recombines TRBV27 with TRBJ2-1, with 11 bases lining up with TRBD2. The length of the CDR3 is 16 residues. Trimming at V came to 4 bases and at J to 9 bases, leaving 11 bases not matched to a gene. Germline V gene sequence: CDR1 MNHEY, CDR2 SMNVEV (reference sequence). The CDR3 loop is CASSSLSGRGSSEQFF. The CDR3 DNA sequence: TGTGCCAGCAGTTCTCTTAGCGGGAGGGGTTCCTCTGAGCAGTTCTTC.

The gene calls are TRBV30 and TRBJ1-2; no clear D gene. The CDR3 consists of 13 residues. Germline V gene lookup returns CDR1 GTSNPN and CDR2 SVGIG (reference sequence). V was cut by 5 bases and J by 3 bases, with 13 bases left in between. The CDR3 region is CAWAGESHYGYTF. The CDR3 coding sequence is TGTGCCTGGGCCGGGGAAAGCCACTATGGCTACACCTTC.

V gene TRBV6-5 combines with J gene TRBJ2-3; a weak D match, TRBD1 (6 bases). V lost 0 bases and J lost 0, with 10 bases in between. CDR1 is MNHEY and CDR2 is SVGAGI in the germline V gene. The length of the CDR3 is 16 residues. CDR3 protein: CASSYSNRASTDTQYF. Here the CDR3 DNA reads TGTGCCAGCAGTTACTCGAACAGGGCTAGCACAGATACGCAGTATTTT.

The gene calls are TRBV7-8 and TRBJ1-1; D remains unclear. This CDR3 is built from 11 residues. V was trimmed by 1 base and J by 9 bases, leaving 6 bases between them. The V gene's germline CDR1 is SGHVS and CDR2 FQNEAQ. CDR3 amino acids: CASSLGPQAFF. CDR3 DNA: TGTGCCAGCAGCTTAGGGCCTCAAGCTTTCTTT.